The source of this T cell receptor beta chain is a study of CD8+ T cells in alopecia areata. Across the whole study: The drug, tofacitinib, lasted 6 to 18 months, followed by 6 months off drug.

Once RNA had been extracted, it was reverse transcribed into cDNA to act as the sequencing template. Only in-frame clones appear in the TCRdb table, and some are missing; sequencing was by immunoSEQ multiplex PCR. Here the sample spans over 100,000 clones, 45% to 50% being singletons. The CDR3 has 16 residues. V dropped 2 bases and J dropped 2; count of bases not matched to a gene: 9. CDR1 is SGHNT and CDR2 is YYREEE in the germline V gene (reference sequence). The table lists this clone with a few counts. Its antigen is still unknown. Study-wide results and limits: Greater clonality was observed in lesional scalp samples, especially alopecia totalis/universalis, versus normal scalp. Resident alphabeta T cells of normal skin are also sequenced in scalp samples.

Alopecia areata patients provided lesional scalp punch biopsies and peripheral blood. This chain uses TRBV5-4 with TRBJ1-1; TRBD1 matches 7 bases. This material consisted of CD8+ T cells sorted from blood, taken at week 0. The clonotype was recovered from a human donor with alopecia areata. CDR3 protein: CASSFPNRGLNTEAFF. CDR3 coding DNA: TGTGCCAGCAGCTTCCCAAACAGGGGACTTAACACTGAAGCTTTCTTT.